Listed here are 2 T cell receptor beta chains from one sample, sequenced in a study of T cell repertoires in cytomegalovirus infection. TCRdb redid the calling of the reads with MiXCR, one entry per CDR3 protein. Seen here are approximately 180,000 distinct CDR3 sequences, approximately 19% observed once, and the top ten hold around 3.1%. Material for sequencing was PBMCs. The source of these receptors is a human donor in good health (CMV status not recorded). Some clones in this sample may be carry-over from other donors' samples.

The chain uses TRBV29-1 and TRBJ2-1; 8 positions match TRBD1. Germline CDR1 reads SQVTM; CDR2 reads ANQGSEA. V shed 7 bases, J shed 7 bases, and the junction held 6 bases outside the gene matches. The CDR3 contains 12 residues. In nucleotides, the CDR3 is TGCAGCGCTAGACGACAGGGGAATGAGCAGTTCTTC. As protein: CSARRQGNEQFF.

CDR3 coding DNA: TGCAGTGCTAGAGACCGGGGATTTTTCGAAGCTTTCTTT. Encoded protein: CSARDRGFFEAFF. This rearrangement joins TRBV20-1 to TRBJ1-1; no clear D gene. Deletions cut 0 bases from V and 8 bases from J, with 13 bases between. Germline CDR1 reads DFQATT; CDR2 reads SNEGSKA (reference sequence). The CDR3 length is 13 residues.